Each of the 29 T cell receptor beta chains below was sequenced from the same sample in a study of breast tumors, draining lymph nodes, adjacent tissues. TCRdb re-derived calls from the multiplex PCR reads in MiXCR, one entry per CDR3 protein. Of 160,000 or so distinct CDR3 sequences detected, about 34% appear once; the ten largest clones hold over 3.5%. Breast cancer patients provided tissue from their axillary draining lymph nodes. The sample comprised axillary lymph node tissue. These TCRs come from a female donor with breast cancer. Some clones in this sample may be carry-over from other donors' samples.

This clonotype was seen a few times. This sequence joins TRBV28 and TRBJ2-7, with 7 bases identical to TRBD2. With V trimmed by 4 bases and J by 2 bases, 8 bases remained unmatched. This CDR3 has 15 residues. Germline CDR1 MDHEN, CDR2 SYDVKM. The CDR3 reads CASSSPAGMTYEQYF. CDR3 coding DNA: TGTGCCAGCAGTTCACCAGCGGGGATGACCTACGAGCAGTACTTC.

This clonotype was detected many times. The chain has TRBV11-2 and TRBJ1-4, with D uncertain. CDR1 is SGHAT, CDR2 FQNNGV, per germline. Between the trimmed V and J ends, which lost 5 bases and 3 bases, there was a span of 13 bases. The CDR3 covers 15 residues. CDR3 sequence (DNA): TGTGCCAGCAGCCCCTCCCGGGCCCCTAATGAAAAACTGTTTTTT. Protein: CASSPSRAPNEKLFF.

Points on this clonotype: One base away lies a much larger clone, so this may be a sequencing read error. The rearrangement uses TRBV9 and TRBJ2-7; maybe TRBD1 (5 bases). Germline values: CDR1 SGDLS, CDR2 YYNGEE. The length of the CDR3 is 14 residues. This CDR3 reads CASSVTGSPYEQSF. CDR3 DNA: TGTGCCAGCAGCGTAACAGGTTCCCCCTACGAGCAGTCCTTC.

Remarks on this clonotype: Lacking the conserved final phenylalanine or tryptophan, this CDR3 likely reflects a read error. This chain connects TRBV7-3 to TRBJ2-3, with D perhaps matching TRBD2 (5 bases). The CDR3 is 15 residues long. Trimming stripped 8 bases from V and 1 base from J, with 16 bases between. Germline V CDR1 and CDR2: SGHTA, FQGTGA. The CDR3 spells CASGPGLPRTDTQYL. In nucleotides, the CDR3 is TGTGCCAGCGGCCCTGGACTCCCCCGCACAGATACGCAGTATCTT.

Note on this clonotype: Relative to the germline gene, one junction end is altered; a read error may explain this. CDR3 in DNA: TGTGCTAGCAGCTTAGATGGACAGCCCACCGGGGAGCTGTTTTTT. This gives the protein CASSLDGQPTGELFF. The chain employs TRBV7-7 and TRBJ2-2; maybe TRBD1 (6 bases). Germline-derived CDR1 and CDR2 are SSHAT and FNYEAQ (reference sequence). The CDR3 runs to 15 residues.

The V call is TRBV7-9, the J call TRBJ1-4; weak D call: TRBD1 (5 bases). The V gene lost 1 base and the J gene lost 5 bases, with 29 bases spanning the gap. CDR3 length: 21 residues. Germline-derived CDR1 and CDR2 are SEHNR and FQNEAQ (reference sequence). Written as DNA, the CDR3 is TGTGCCAGCAGCTTAGAAAGGGGAAGTAGCGGGAGTTTTGTCTACAATGAAAAACTGTTTTTT. Translation: CASSLERGSSGSFVYNEKLFF.

At least ten counts were recorded for this clonotype. The CDR3 loop reads CASSDSRNYGYTF. The DNA of the CDR3 is TGTGCCAGCAGTGACAGCAGGAACTATGGCTACACCTTC. The V call is TRBV6-5, the J call TRBJ1-2; weak D call: TRBD1 (5 bases). Trimming cost V 5 bases and J 2 bases, with 9 bases left between them. Germline V gene sequence: CDR1 MNHEY, CDR2 SVGAGI. The CDR3 length is 13 residues.

In its sample, this clonotype was seen many times. The chain is built from TRBV20-1 and TRBJ2-7, with TRBD2 identical over 9 bases. The J segment lost 0 bases and the V segment lost 0 bases, leaving 3 bases of the junction unmatched. The CDR3 is 15 amino acids. Germline V lookup: CDR1 DFQATT, CDR2 SNEGSKA (reference sequence). The CDR3 spells CSARDLAGSSYEQYF. The DNA for the CDR3 is TGCAGTGCTAGAGATCTAGCGGGAAGCTCCTACGAGCAGTACTTC.

This clonotype appeared once. This chain joins TRBV9 and TRBJ1-2; TRBD1 aligns across 7 bases. V trimming: 0 bases; J trimming: 5 bases; junction bases outside the gene matches: 1. CDR1 and CDR2 (germline): SGDLS, YYNGEE. CDR3 length: 13 amino acids. CDR3 sequence (DNA): TGTGCCAGCAGCGTAGAGGGACAGTATGGCTACACCTTC. It yields the protein CASSVEGQYGYTF.

V and J are TRBV3-1 and TRBJ2-2; no reliable D call. Germline V CDR1 and CDR2: LGHDT, YNNKEL (reference sequence). CDR3 length equals 17 residues. The V end lost 3 bases, the J end lost 0 bases, and 14 bases lay between the germline ends. The CDR3 DNA is TGTGCCAGCAGCCATCCCATTAGGCCCCCGAACACCGGGGAGCTGTTTTTT. This sequence encodes CASSHPIRPPNTGELFF.

This clonotype came up many times. The V and J genes are TRBV5-1 and TRBJ2-7, with 11 bases lining up with TRBD1. There are 15 residues in the CDR3. CDR1 is SGHRS and CDR2 is YFSETQ in the germline V gene. V lost 4 bases and J lost 7; bases outside the gene matches: 10. The CDR3 region has the DNA TGCGCCAGCAGCCCGAATGCCGGGACAGGGGGAGAGCAGTACTTC. Residues: CASSPNAGTGGEQYF.

This clonotype was recorded many times. The J gene is TRBJ2-3, the V gene TRBV6-1; D is uncertain. V was clipped by 4 bases and J by 2 bases, with 13 bases between them. CDR3 length equals 15 residues. Germline V gene lookup returns CDR1 MNHNS and CDR2 SASEGT. The CDR3 region is CASSGRGGFTDTQYF. The CDR3 bases are TGTGCCAGCAGTGGTCGCGGTGGTTTCACAGATACGCAGTATTTT.

In its sample, this clonotype was seen many times. This sequence joins TRBV7-9 and TRBJ1-2; D unresolved. The CDR3 covers 13 residues. CDR1 and CDR2 (germline): SEHNR, FQNEAQ (reference sequence). Trimming shortened V by 1 base and J by 2 bases, and 5 bases separated the two germline ends. The CDR3 DNA is TGTGCCAGCAGCTTAGGAGACAACTATGGCTACACCTTC. Protein: CASSLGDNYGYTF. Full variable domain (missing parts from reference TRBV7-9 and TRBJ1-2): DTGVSQNPRHKITKRGQNVTFRCDPISEHNRLYWYRQTLGQGPEFLTYFQNEAQLEKSRLLSDRFSAERPKGSFSTLEIQRTEQGDSAMYLCASSLGDNYGYTFGSGTRLTVV.

In its sample, this clonotype was seen many times. This rearrangement joins TRBV6-2 or TRBV6-3 to TRBJ1-2, with a possible D match to TRBD1 (5 bases). V shed 6 bases and J shed 4 bases, with 15 bases lying between them. From germline, CDR1 is MNHEY and CDR2 SVGEGT. There are 14 residues in the CDR3. Here the CDR3 reads CASSLTTAIYGYTF. The CDR3 DNA reads as TGTGCCAGCAGCCTCACGACAGCCATCTATGGCTACACCTTC.

The table lists this clonotype with a few counts. This could be a read error, since a much larger clone is one nucleotide away. The chain's CDR3 is CASSLALAGELQEPQYF. DNA of the CDR3: TGTGCCAGCAGCTTAGCGCTGGCAGGGGAGCTCCAAGAGCCCCAGTACTTC. V gene TRBV7-2 combines with J gene TRBJ2-5; tentative D call: TRBD1 (6 bases). CDR3 size: 17 residues. The V gene's germline CDR1 is SGHTA and CDR2 FQGNSA. The full variable domain, completed using reference TRBV7-2 and TRBJ2-5, is GAGVSQSPSNKVTEKGKDVELRCDPISGHTALYWYRQSLGQGLEFLIYFQGNSAPDKSGLPSDRFSAERTGGSVSTLTIQRTQQEDSAVYLCASSLALAGELQEPQYFGPGTRLLVL.

This chain joins TRBV5-1 and TRBJ1-4, with D unclear. The DNA end is more similar to TRBJ1-1, so the J call may be wrong. The CDR3 totals 14 residues. Germline CDR1 is SGHRS and CDR2 is YFSETQ. The CDR3 DNA sequence: TGCGCCAGCAGCTCCGACCCGGGTGTAGCGGTCGCTTTCTTT. Translating it yields CASSSDPGVAVAFF.

This clonotype was observed a few times. Being one base from a much bigger clone, this may be a read error. V is TRBV6-5 and J is TRBJ1-4; D may be TRBD1 (5 bases). This CDR3 is 17 amino acids long. Looked up from germline, CDR1 is MNHEY and CDR2 is SVGAGI. CDR3 DNA sequence: TGTGCCAGCAGTCACTCGAAAGCAGGGCAAAGGAATGAAAAACTGTTTTTT. The encoded protein is CASSHSKAGQRNEKLFF.

This clonotype was counted ten times or more. This chain joins TRBV6-6 and TRBJ2-7; a possible D gene is TRBD1 (5 bases). V was clipped by 0 bases and J by 4 bases, with 10 bases between them. Germline assignment: CDR1 MNHNY and CDR2 SVGAGI (reference sequence). The CDR3 is 14 residues long. DNA for the CDR3: TGTGCCAGCAGTTACTCGGGGCGGCCTTACGAGCAGTACTTC. It encodes CASSYSGRPYEQYF.

Concerning this clonotype: A much larger clone differs by one base, so this may be a read error. This sequence joins TRBV20-1 and TRBJ2-7, with 13 bases matching TRBD2. CDR1 is DFQATT and CDR2 is SNEGSKA in the germline V gene (reference sequence). This CDR3 region has 15 residues. V was clipped by 2 bases and J by 2 bases; unmatched bases: 3. The CDR3 sequence is CSARPGLAGPYEQYF. The CDR3 coding sequence is TGCAGTGCTAGACCGGGACTAGCGGGACCCTACGAGCAGTACTTC.

The chain couples TRBV20-1 to TRBJ1-2; TRBD1 might be the D (5 bases). With 1 base removed from V and 9 bases from J, the gap between germline ends came to 18 bases. Germline V gives CDR1 DFQATT, CDR2 SNEGSKA (reference sequence). The CDR3 totals 14 residues. The CDR3 here is CSARVAGLDSSYTF. The CDR3 DNA sequence: TGCAGTGCTAGAGTAGCGGGGCTTGACTCTAGCTACACCTTC.

This clonotype was recorded many times. The chain joins TRBV2 to TRBJ1-2, with 7 bases fitting TRBD1. CDR1 and CDR2 from the germline V gene are SNHLY and FYNNEI. J gave up 5 bases and V 5 bases, and 17 bases lay outside the gene matches. CDR3 size: 17 residues. CDR3 loop: CASSPKGPGQPPYGYTF. For the CDR3, the DNA is TGTGCCAGCAGTCCAAAAGGACCGGGACAGCCTCCGTATGGCTACACCTTC.

This clonotype was counted between two and nine times. One end of the junction is discordant with germline, which a read error may explain. The genes are TRBV14 and TRBJ2-7, with 8 bases aligning to TRBD1. CDR3 size: 14 residues. Germline-derived CDR1 and CDR2 are SGHDN and FVKESK. The CDR3 protein is CASSQGTGSREQSF. The DNA for the CDR3 is TGTGCCAGCAGCCAAGGGACAGGGTCCCGCGAGCAGTCCTTC.

The chain couples TRBV7-2 to TRBJ1-3; D not resolved. CDR1 and CDR2 (germline): SGHTA, FQGNSA. The CDR3 has 15 amino acids. The V end was cut by 2 bases, the J end by 9 bases, with 17 bases between. For the CDR3, the DNA is TGTGCCAGCAGCTTACCAGGACTAGCGGGGATCACCATATATTTT. It is translated as CASSLPGLAGITIYF.

About this clonotype itself: This CDR3 is missing its conserved last phenylalanine or tryptophan, likely due to a read error. It is unclear where the CDR3 begins or ends on the DNA, so no DNA is shown, and the CDR3 is as TCRdb lists it. The chain carries TRBV19 and TRBJ1-4; TRBD1 reflects the table's D call only, with no check against the DNA. Germline V CDR1 and CDR2: LNHDA, SQIVND (reference sequence). From its first to its last residue, the CDR3 has 8 amino acids. The CDR3 protein is CASSMGGV.

The J gene is TRBJ1-2, the V gene TRBV24-1; D unresolved. CDR3 length: 12 residues. V lost 0 bases to trimming and J lost 10 bases, with 8 bases between them. CDR1 and CDR2 (germline): KGHDR, SFDVKD. Here the CDR3 DNA reads TGTGCCACCAGTGATTTGGGGGAATACTACACCTTC. Translating gives CATSDLGEYYTF.

This clonotype has at least ten counts. V is TRBV7-3 and J is TRBJ1-2; D gene unclear. The germline V gene has CDR1 SGHTA and CDR2 FQGTGA. The CDR3 extends over 15 amino acids. V was shortened by 2 bases and J by 5 bases, with 15 bases between the two germline ends. The CDR3 region has the DNA TGTGCCAGCAGCTTAGGGCCACCCCCCGGGTATGGCTACACCTTC. Translating it yields CASSLGPPPGYGYTF.

V is TRBV11-2 and J is TRBJ1-5; 7 positions agree with TRBD1. The junction had 10 bases not matched to a gene; V was cut back by 9 bases and J by 2 bases. This CDR3 comprises 15 residues. The germline gives CDR1 SGHAT, CDR2 FQNNGV. The CDR3 DNA is TGTGCCAGTAGTATGGGACAGTTGGGCAATCAGCCCCAGCATTTT. Its translation: CASSMGQLGNQPQHF.

This clonotype has at least ten counts. The V call is TRBV2, the J call TRBJ1-5; D ambiguous. This CDR3 has 13 amino acids. Per the germline V gene, CDR1 is SNHLY and CDR2 is FYNNEI. The germline V and J ends were trimmed by 7 bases and 0 bases, with 7 bases remaining between them. The CDR3 sequence is CASKRDSNQPQHF. The DNA of the CDR3 is TGTGCCAGCAAGAGGGATAGCAATCAGCCCCAGCATTTT. Based on the CDR3 plus reference TRBV2 and TRBJ1-5, the full variable domain is EPEVTQTPSHQVTQMGQEVILRCVPISNHLYFYWYRQILGQKVEFLVSFYNNEISEKSEIFDDQFSVERPDGSNFTLKIRSTKLEDSAMYFCASKRDSNQPQHFGDGTRLSIL.

This clonotype was seen ten or more times. This chain joins TRBV5-1 and TRBJ1-2; 8 bases line up with TRBD1. The CDR3 contains 12 residues. The trim removed 4 bases at V and 8 bases at J, leaving 4 bases unmatched. The germline gives CDR1 SGHRS, CDR2 YFSETQ. The DNA of the CDR3 is TGCGCCAGCAGCCTGGCAGGGGGCGGCTACACCTTC. Translation gives CASSLAGGGYTF.